This TCR beta chain was captured in a study of T cells in Graves' hyperthyroidism and ophthalmopathy (dated by TCRdb to between 2018 and 2021). For context, the study as a whole: Peripheral blood samples were taken at the time of initial diagnosis, prior to any treatment. A discovery cohort of roughly 100 patients, about 43 with Graves' ophthalmopathy and 57 with stable Graves' hyperthyroidism, was used to find distinguishing TCR V-J signatures. Prospective prediction of ophthalmopathy was tested in an independent validation cohort consisting of 18 hyperthyroidism patients and approximately 16 patients who later progressed to ophthalmopathy. The 95 to 100 discovery patients were divided at random into training and test sets in a 7:3 ratio. In several Graves' hyperthyroidism patients, the study also compared T-cell repertoires from thyroid tissue with T-cell repertoires from blood. After sampling, hyperthyroidism patients received methimazole starting at 30 mg daily, and ophthalmopathy patients received high-dose intravenous methylprednisolone. The paper describes TCR Vbeta CDR3 sequencing of some 130 peripheral blood samples, made up of roughly 40 ophthalmopathy patients, some 76 hyperthyroidism patients and 17 progressor patients. Broad study findings and their caveats: In validation, the model predicted progression to ophthalmopathy with 60% to 71% sensitivity and approximately 72% specificity, a median of approximately 6.5 months before onset. Sample size was not statistically predetermined, and blinding of investigators to group allocation was not performed. Blood samples also contained most of the expanded thyroid clonotypes (frequency above 0.001), which suggests that blood repertoires may reflect thyroid immune responses. Ophthalmopathy was separated from stable hyperthyroidism by a 13 V-J signature model, with approximately 90% sensitivity and about 81% specificity obtained in cross-validation and 80%/75% obtained in testing.

Amplification of TCR beta CDR3 regions was carried out from RNA transcripts. For the first round of RT-PCR on the TCR CDR3, the HTBI primer set was used together with the Qiagen OneStep RT-PCR kit. Libraries were constructed in a second round of multiplex PCR, after which size selection and purification were carried out. Sequencing of the libraries was done on an Illumina HiSeq2000 using paired-end 100 bp reads. For the original study's pipeline: Raw data were processed with SOAPnuke, discarding reads with adapters, uncalled bases, mean Phred below 15, or no exact constant-primer or identifier match. High-quality paired reads were merged using COPE v1.2.5, and each unique nucleotide sequence was defined as a clonotype. MiTCR v1.1 was used to align clonotypes to the IMGT TRBV, TRBD and TRBJ reference segments. Analysis was restricted to V-J combinations with a frequency above 0.0001, which covered roughly 99% of repertoires. The TCS score was defined as the ratio of F50 (clonal expansion) to E x V (chaos), calculated using BLOSUM62-based TCRdist between CDR3 peptides within each V-J. Welch's t-statistics and random forest reduced just over 500 V-J features to 13, which were used in a naive Bayes classifier (R e1071). The raw public reads went through TCRdb reprocessing: fastp at Q25, MiXCR clone calling, in-frame beta chains kept. A single entry per CDR3 protein holds the most common genes and DNA from its merged rows. What appears here as the V and J calls and clone size reflects TCRdb's work, not the paper's. The sample records hundreds of thousands of distinct CDR3 sequences, around 13% of which are singletons. 9.2% of the sample lies in the top ten.

CDR1 and CDR2 are read off the germline V gene as SGHAT and FQNNGV. The V and J ends are trimmed by 1 base and 7 bases, leaving 8 bases between them. The CDR3 contains 13 residues, cysteine and phenylalanine counted. Kept here is only the CDR3 DNA, which spans 39 bases and is read in frame from base 1. Stable Graves' hyperthyroidism was defined as no progression to ophthalmopathy during 18 months of follow-up. Hyperthyroidism patients were aged 18 to 65 years and newly diagnosed, with disease duration of less than 2 months. Any patient with an uncontrolled infection, another autoimmune disease, pregnancy or lactation was excluded. Clinical symptoms, serum thyroxine and TRAb, thyroid ultrasound, and orbital computed tomography formed the basis for the diagnoses. Ficoll-Paque density gradient centrifugation was used to isolate PBMCs from under 11 ml of fresh peripheral blood. Total RNA was extracted with Trizol reagent, and quality was checked on an Agilent 2100 Bioanalyzer.

This clonotype was picked up many times. Its antigen remains unidentified. No much larger clonotype is one base removed from it; base qualities were not supplied. The chain links TRBV11-2 with TRBJ2-4; there is no confident call for the D gene. This receptor was taken from a woman under 30 with Graves' hyperthyroidism. Sequencing input: blood. Here is the DNA: TGTGCCAGCAGCTTAGGTGTCCTTAACATTCAGTACTTC. Its protein reads: CASSLGVLNIQYF.